Sequencing of this TCR beta chain was carried out in a study of cytomegalovirus exposure and HLA in healthy donors (dated by TCRdb to the late 2010s). The study in broad terms: An earlier analysis of some 600 of the donors reported 276 Gb of sequence data and roughly 120 million unique TCR beta sequences obtained from around 180 million T cells. An early release that covered some 630 HLA-typed donors contained approximately 320 gigabases of sequencing data and 65 million to 100 million unique TCR sequences. Roughly five DR-DQ haplotypes were handled as single units for association and clustering because linkage in the cohort was strong. The study profiled the T cell repertoires of 500 to 800 subjects by immunosequencing and related them to cytomegalovirus serostatus. Donor age, sex, ethnicity and CMV serostatus were collected together with the repertoire data. Rather than using new phenotypic data, the later analysis identified candidate immune exposures from TCR beta sequences and from how often those sequences occurred across donors. The study aimed to test whether cataloging public T cell receptors could reveal signatures of past pathogen exposure. To decide whether each TCR beta V gene segment behaved as functional or pseudogenic, an earlier analysis of approximately 590 of the donors relied on high-throughput TCR beta sequencing. The genetic ancestry cluster associated with self-reported Caucasian donors included about four fifths of the roughly 400 genotyped donors. Along with the roughly 700-subject first cohort, a separate validation cohort of 120 different subjects was used. HLA typing included class I and class II loci at four-digit resolution. Every discovery cohort repertoire had been produced on one sequencing platform. To predict cytomegalovirus infection status, the study combined high-throughput TCR immunosequencing, statistical association of individual TCRs with disease status, and machine learning. Across 398 genotyped donors of the cohort, an average of approximately 200,000 unique TCR beta nucleotide sequences per donor were sequenced, and roughly a sixth of those sequences were non-productive. Typing coverage varied by locus: roughly 629-630 donors for A, B, C, DRB1 and DQB1; roughly 500 for DQA1; some 610 for DPA1; roughly 450 for DPB1. To study patterns of TCR occurrence, a later analysis re-analyzed previously published TCR beta repertoires from more than 550 donors and added high-resolution HLA genotyping. Genome-wide SNP genotypes for about 55% of the roughly 670 donors were used in a later genetic analysis, which treated that subset as a discovery cohort. Results the study describes overall, beyond this receptor: Most TCR sequences were observed very rarely across donors, whereas some public TCRs were present in many individuals. Correlated functional status among segregating V segments might be attributable to linkage disequilibrium, but an unknown experimental factor could not be ruled out. A later genetic analysis reported fewer N-insertions in productive TCRs among donors in an Asian-associated ancestry cluster than the 666-donor mean. Assigning TCR associations to individual alleles was difficult when HLA alleles, especially DR and DQ, strongly co-occurred. In a later analysis, HLA-associated TCR beta chains were found to be more clonally expanded and to have lower generation probabilities than equally common non-associated chains. Roughly uniform sequencing depth across donors was assumed in presence/absence analyses, although this assumption may not hold. The authors suggested that the approach could potentially be generalized to other disease states and immunological phenotypes. Because counts were too low, about 18 rarely observed V segments, including chromosome 9 orphons, were excluded from the earlier analysis of several hundred of the donors. In the study, some 160 TCR beta chains were listed as associated with cytomegalovirus. A further reported finding was that TCR beta sequences accurately predicted the HLA-A and HLA-B alleles for most subjects in the first cohort. According to a later analysis, most CMV-associated TCR beta chains appeared to be HLA-restricted, and the HLA associations seemed to be driven largely by CMV exposure. A group of highly shared sequence variants was considered likely to be a technical artifact of the sequencing pipeline. This cohort had only TCR beta chains sequenced, and the lack of alpha or paired-chain data limited which features could be detected. A later analysis reported that several top co-occurrence clusters appeared linked to parvovirus B19, influenza, CMV and Epstein-Barr virus. In a later analysis, the rate of TCR association differed among HLA loci, with DRB1 alleles having the most associated TCRs and HLA-C alleles having the fewest. An earlier analysis of some 560 of the donors showed that most TCR beta V segments appeared in productive rearrangements either about 87% or about 30% of the time, which broadly matched IMGT annotations. Specific HLA alleles were associated with around 18,000 TCR beta sequences at a false discovery rate of 0.05 in a later analysis. In vitro tests confirmed that a few of the cytomegalovirus-associated TCR beta chains recognize cytomegalovirus antigens. CMV serostatus was the only immune exposure information available for the cohort. The classifier was reported to diagnose cytomegalovirus status with high specificity and sensitivity in both the original and validation cohorts. HLA typing was unavailable for some donors at each locus, so association tests used only the typed subset. An association between a missense DCLRE1C variant and V-gene and J-gene trimming of TCR beta chains was found in a later genetic analysis and replicated in an independent cohort.

Remarks on this clone: Its antigen is still unknown. No base quality values were provided; no much bigger clone lies one nucleotide off.

The cohort was made up of 500 to 850 healthy bone marrow donors. Cohort members were all nominally healthy when sampled, although unrecorded immune exposures were likely present. The donor tested CMV seropositive and was one of the 289 seropositive cohort members. Every donor gave a peripheral blood sample, and the peripheral blood mononuclear cells from that sample were used for TCR beta sequencing. The Qiagen DNeasy Blood Extraction Kit was used to extract genomic DNA from the blood cell samples. The method was the immunoSEQ multiplex PCR assay. For the multiplex PCR, a mixture combining 60 forward primers for TCR Vbeta segments and 13 reverse primers for TCR Jbeta segments was used. Amplification of the CDR3 region of rearranged TCR beta genes was performed with a multiplex PCR assay on genomic DNA. On the Illumina HiSeq System, the amplified TCR beta libraries were sequenced as 87-base-pair reads. Per the source publication's procedure: A later analysis tallied roughly 76 million unique TCR beta chains across the 666 repertoires, and approximately 9.9 million of those chains were shared by two or more donors. A nearest-neighbor algorithm error-corrected the raw reads and collapsed the reads into unique sequences, merging closely related sequences to remove PCR and sequencing errors. Alignment of CDR3 sequences to IMGT reference sequences was used to assign V, D and J gene segments. For a sequence to be retained, at least a six-nucleotide match to both a V gene segment and a J gene segment was required. A rearrangement was called productive if the CDR3 had no stop codons and remained in frame with V and J, and every other rearrangement was called non-productive. CDR3 was defined by IMGT convention, running from the second conserved V-encoded cysteine to the conserved J-encoded phenylalanine. Sequences without an unambiguous match to a single V gene segment were excluded from the earlier analysis of about 600 of the donors. An earlier analysis of some 610 of the donors called V segments functional above 56.7% productive rearrangements and segregating when the between-donor standard deviation exceeded 5%. A statistical classification framework was developed to diagnose cytomegalovirus status using the catalog of TCR beta chain sequences. In a later analysis, TCR nucleotide sequences were compared against IMGT/GENE-DB human TR gene sequences so that V and J genes could be assigned. The TCRdist pipeline was used in a later analysis to assign CDR3 sequences and most-parsimonious VDJ recombination scenarios. A later analysis defined each TCR beta chain by its CDR3 amino acid sequence plus V-gene family, and excluded reads lacking a unique V-gene family. To address suspected cross-contamination and a sequencing artifact, a later analysis removed around 600 highly shared, low-generation-probability nucleotide sequences. A later analysis calculated a clonal expansion index for each public chain from normalized within-repertoire ranks of inferred template counts. In a later analysis, generation probabilities were computed with a VDJ recombination model fitted to out-of-frame rearrangements, and the resulting probabilities were checked against IGoR. In a later analysis, hypergeometric tests were used to score TCR-TCR, TCR-HLA and TCR-CMV co-occurrence, with a repertoire-size bias correction applied to TCR pairs. To estimate false discovery rates, a later analysis permuted the HLA or CMV assignments 20 times. A later analysis grouped co-occurring TCRs with DBSCAN, adding TCRdist sequence similarity when clustering within HLA-allele-positive subsets. Co-occurrence clustering excluded repertoires with fewer than 30,000 or more than 120,000 public chains, plus five with anomalous nucleotide sharing. The clones in this table, taken by TCRdb from immuneACCESS, are in-frame only. Not every clone is retained; where verified, under half of the shortfall comes from an unresolved V gene, and the cause of the rest is unknown. D and trimming were read from the DNA, whereas the V and J calls and clone size are those reported in that table. The sample table shows more than 110,000 clones, and around four fifths are seen once. 1% to 1.5% of the sample rests with the top ten.

The source material was PBMCs. The source of this sequence is a male donor in good health and CMV-seropositive.

The CDR3 here reads CASSMGTGGSYEQFF. At the DNA level, the sequence is TGTGCCAGCTCAATGGGGACAGGGGGTTCGTATGAGCAGTTCTTC. The chain couples TRBV7-6 to TRBJ2-1; 11 bases in the middle match TRBD1. CDR1 and CDR2 (SGHVS, FNYEAQ) derive from the germline V gene. Germline trimming: 8 bases from V, 8 bases from J; junction bases outside gene matches: 11. The CDR3, from cysteine to phenylalanine, totals 15 residues. Just CDR3 DNA is preserved here, 45 bases in frame from base 1. When the CDR3 is completed using the reference TRBV7-6 and TRBJ2-1 genes on either side, the full variable domain is GAGVSQSPRYKVTKRGQDVALRCDPISGHVSLYWYRQALGQGPEFLTYFNYEAQQDKSGLPNDRFSAERPEGSISTLTIQRTEQRDSAMYRCASSMGTGGSYEQFFGPGTRLTVL.